What follows are 30 T cell receptor beta chains derived from one specimen sequenced in a study of CD8 T cells in ankylosing spondylitis. Which antigens these TCRs recognize remains unknown. TCRdb reprocessed the 5' RACE reads with MiXCR, giving one entry per CDR3 protein. The profile covers about 390,000 distinct CDR3 sequences, with 20% to 25% appearing a single time and about 17% taken by the ten largest. General observations from the study: Seven to nine highly homologous variants made up a TCR beta motif that seemed to typify ankylosing spondylitis blood.

The source material was blood, either unsorted or a sorted T cell fraction (not recorded which). The receptors come from a male donor with ankylosing spondylitis.

As to this clonotype: The germline gene is not matched at one end of the junction; a read error may be the cause. The chain combines TRBV7-7 with TRBJ2-3; D is perhaps TRBD2 (5 bases). The CDR3 loop spans 14 amino acids. The germline gives CDR1 SSHAT, CDR2 FNYEAQ (reference sequence). The CDR3: CASSLGSGPDTQYF. For the CDR3, the DNA is TGTGCTAGCAGCTTAGGGAGCGGTCCCGATACGCAGTATTTT.

The V call is TRBV3-1, the J call TRBJ2-5; either TRBD1 or TRBD2 may fit D (5 bases each). The CDR3 length is 15 residues. The germline V gene encodes CDR1 LGHDT and CDR2 YNNKEL (reference sequence). V was shortened by 1 base and J by 5 bases, with 14 bases between the two germline ends. CDR3 region: CASSQVFGAGETQYF. CDR3 bases: TGTGCCAGCAGCCAAGTTTTCGGGGCAGGGGAGACCCAGTACTTC.

This clonotype has a handful of counts. The chain uses TRBV6-1 and TRBJ2-1; TRBD1 agrees at 7 bases. V dropped 6 bases and J dropped 3; count of bases not matched to a gene: 5. The germline gives CDR1 MNHNS, CDR2 SASEGT. The CDR3 runs 14 residues. The CDR3 DNA follows: TGTGCCAGCAGAACAGGGGCGGTCTACAATGAGCAGTTCTTC. It is translated as CASRTGAVYNEQFF.

The V gene is TRBV20-1, the J gene TRBJ2-2; TRBD1 might be the D (5 bases). The germline V gene encodes CDR1 DFQATT and CDR2 SNEGSKA (reference sequence). V was cut by 3 bases and J by 0 bases, with 8 bases left in between. This CDR3 region has 14 residues. The DNA for the CDR3 is TGCAGTGCTAGTCAAGGGGCGAACACCGGGGAGCTGTTTTTT. This codes for CSASQGANTGELFF.

The sample holds a few counts of this clonotype. The DNA for the CDR3 is TGTGCCACCAGCAGAGACGGGTCCCGGAATGAAAAACTGTTTTTT. The encoded protein is CATSRDGSRNEKLFF. The rearrangement uses TRBV15 and TRBJ1-4; D remains ambiguous. Germline loops: CDR1 LNHNV, CDR2 YYDKDF (reference sequence). This CDR3 region has 15 residues. The V end was cut by 0 bases, the J end by 5 bases, with 10 bases between.

The rearrangement uses TRBV7-2 and TRBJ1-2; 8 bases line up with TRBD1. With V trimmed by 1 base and J by 8 bases, 6 bases remained unmatched. From germline, CDR1 is SGHTA and CDR2 FQGNSA. The CDR3 runs 14 residues. In nucleotides, the CDR3 is TGTGCCAGCAGCTTAGGGACAGGGAAAAGCGGCTACACCTTC. Amino acids: CASSLGTGKSGYTF.

This clonotype was observed a handful of times. This chain joins TRBV28 and TRBJ1-4; 8 bases are a match to TRBD1. Germline V gene data show CDR1 as MDHEN and CDR2 as SYDVKM. The trim removed 6 bases at V and 3 bases at J, leaving 6 bases unmatched. This CDR3 has 15 amino acids. CDR3 amino acids: CASRNTGGSNEKLFF. The CDR3 bases are TGTGCCAGCAGGAACACAGGGGGATCTAATGAAAAACTGTTTTTT. Looking up the rest from reference TRBV28 and TRBJ1-4 gives the full variable domain: DVKVTQSSRYLVKRTGEKVFLECVQDMDHENMFWYRQDPGLGLRLIYFSYDVKMKEKGDIPEGYSVSREKKERFSLILESASTNQTSMYLCASRNTGGSNEKLFFGSGTQLSVL.

This clonotype appeared a few times. CDR3 in amino acids: CATSDPGQGNTGELFF. For the CDR3, the DNA is TGTGCCACCAGTGATCCGGGACAGGGGAACACCGGGGAGCTGTTTTTT. The genes are TRBV24-1 and TRBJ2-2; 9 positions match TRBD1. The CDR3 runs 16 residues. Germline V gives CDR1 KGHDR, CDR2 SFDVKD. V was pared by 3 bases and J by 1 base, with 2 bases of the junction left unmatched.

The V and J genes are TRBV7-2 and TRBJ2-2; the match to TRBD2 covers 10 bases. This CDR3 region has 17 residues. With V trimmed by 1 base and J by 6 bases, 8 bases remained unmatched. Germline V lookup: CDR1 SGHTA, CDR2 FQGNSA. The CDR3 here is CASSLVASGRLPGELFF. CDR3 sequence (DNA): TGTGCCAGCAGCTTAGTAGCTAGCGGGAGATTACCCGGGGAGCTGTTTTTT.

V gene TRBV6-1 combines with J gene TRBJ2-3; D is unclear. Germline V gene lookup returns CDR1 MNHNS and CDR2 SASEGT. Trimming left V 5 bases short and J 6 bases short, with 9 bases between. The length of the CDR3 is 12 residues. The chain's CDR3 is CASSRTRDTQYF. The CDR3 DNA sequence: TGTGCCAGCAGTAGAACTCGGGATACGCAGTATTTT.

The chain has TRBV5-1 and TRBJ2-7; 12 nucleotides agree with TRBD2. This CDR3 is 15 amino acids long. Per germline, CDR1 SGHRS and CDR2 YFSETQ. V lost 2 bases, J lost 4 bases, and 4 bases stayed unmatched. The CDR3 nucleotides are TGCGCCAGCAGCTTTGAACTAGCGGGAGGTTACGAGCAGTACTTC. As protein: CASSFELAGGYEQYF.

This clonotype was observed at least ten times. This chain uses TRBV24-1 with TRBJ2-3; 7 nucleotides agree with TRBD2. The CDR3 is made up of 17 amino acids. V shed 3 bases, J shed 2 bases, and the junction held 10 bases outside the gene matches. Germline CDR1 reads KGHDR; CDR2 reads SFDVKD. Written as DNA, the CDR3 is TGTGCCACCAGTGATCCCGACGCTAGCGGATTCACAGATACGCAGTATTTT. This translates into CATSDPDASGFTDTQYF.

DNA for the CDR3: TGCAGCGCTGGACAGGGGGCGAGAAACACCATATATTTT. Translated: CSAGQGARNTIYF. V usage is TRBV29-1 and J usage is TRBJ1-3, with 11 bases aligning to TRBD1. CDR1 is SQVTM and CDR2 is ANQGSEA in the germline V gene. The length of the CDR3 is 13 residues. Trimming took 7 bases from V and 5 from J; bases not matched to a gene: 4.

This clonotype came up many times. The V gene is TRBV20-1, the J gene TRBJ2-3, with D possibly called TRBD1 or TRBD2 (5 bases each). V dropped 5 bases and J dropped 2 bases, with 14 bases sitting between them. In germline, CDR1 is DFQATT, CDR2 SNEGSKA (reference sequence). This CDR3 comprises 14 residues. The CDR3: CSAPRDGYTDTQYF. CDR3 bases: TGCAGTGCTCCCCGGGACGGATACACAGATACGCAGTATTTT.

The chain joins TRBV6-2 or TRBV6-3 to TRBJ1-2; no firm D call. CDR3 length: 14 residues. Germline-derived CDR1 and CDR2 are MNHEY and SVGEGT. V was clipped by 7 bases and J by 5 bases, with 17 bases between them. CDR3 bases: TGTGCCAGCACCTCCGGCCCGGCATGGTATGGCTACACCTTC. Translation gives CASTSGPAWYGYTF.

V is TRBV7-9 and J is TRBJ2-7, with 10 bases matching TRBD1. The germline gives CDR1 SEHNR, CDR2 FQNEAQ (reference sequence). This CDR3 is built from 16 residues. The V and J ends lost 5 bases and 4 bases, in that order; junction bases with no gene match: 11. CDR3 coding DNA: TGTGCCAGCAGCCGCGAATGGGGACAGGGGCAATACGAGCAGTACTTC. Translating it yields CASSREWGQGQYEQYF.

The chain combines TRBV6-5 with TRBJ2-5, with D uncertain. V lost 0 bases and J lost 4, with 12 bases in between. Germline V gene data show CDR1 as MNHEY and CDR2 as SVGAGI. CDR3 size: 15 residues. CDR3 in DNA: TGTGCCAGCAGTTACTCGATCGAGGTGGGAGAGACCCAGTACTTC. This sequence encodes CASSYSIEVGETQYF.

This clonotype was seen a few times. The rearrangement uses TRBV28 and TRBJ2-5; D is possibly TRBD1 (5 bases). Germline loops: CDR1 MDHEN, CDR2 SYDVKM. Trimming removed 6 bases from V and 2 bases from J, with 10 bases in between. This CDR3 is built from 13 residues. DNA for the CDR3: TGTGCCAGCAGATGGACAAGTCAAGAGACCCAGTACTTC. Its protein is CASRWTSQETQYF.

This clonotype occurred many times. The V and J genes are TRBV5-1 and TRBJ2-7; D call uncertain. V was cut by 1 base and J by 4 bases, with 6 bases left in between. This CDR3 region has 12 residues. The germline CDR1 and CDR2 sequences are SGHRS and YFSETQ. CDR3 nucleotide sequence: TGCGCCAGCAGCTTGCCGTCTTACGAGCAGTACTTC. Its translation is CASSLPSYEQYF.

This clonotype showed up just a few times. CDR3 sequence: CASSAENTGELFF. CDR3 DNA sequence: TGTGCCAGCAGTGCAGAGAACACCGGGGAGCTGTTTTTT. The chain employs TRBV2 and TRBJ2-2; no reliable D call. Germline CDR1 and CDR2: SNHLY and FYNNEI. This CDR3 has 13 amino acids. The germline V and J ends were trimmed by 4 bases and 1 base, with 4 bases remaining between them.

V is TRBV9 and J is TRBJ2-7; TRBD2 is a possible D gene (7 bases). Trimming removed 4 bases at V and 7 bases at J, with 18 bases between. This CDR3 region has 14 residues. Germline CDR1 and CDR2: SGDLS and YYNGEE. The CDR3 loop is CASSFKGGLGEQYF. CDR3 DNA sequence: TGTGCCAGCAGCTTCAAGGGGGGGCTTGGGGAGCAGTACTTC.

This clonotype showed up just a few times. This rearrangement joins TRBV4-3 to TRBJ2-7; D not resolved. Trimming took off 3 bases at V and 4 bases at J, with 10 bases between the two ends. This CDR3 has 13 amino acids. The germline V gene encodes CDR1 LGHNA and CDR2 YSLEER. For the CDR3, the DNA is TGCGCCAGCAGCCACGGGCTAGGTTACGAGCAGTACTTC. Translated: CASSHGLGYEQYF.

There are a few counts of this clonotype. The chain is built from TRBV18 and TRBJ1-1; unclear D gene. The length of the CDR3 is 14 residues. V was pared by 2 bases and J by 1 base, with 8 bases between. In germline, CDR1 is KGHSH, CDR2 LQKENI. The CDR3 sequence is CASSPSAGNTEAFF. CDR3 nucleotides: TGTGCCAGCTCACCAAGTGCGGGGAACACTGAAGCTTTCTTT.

This chain connects TRBV4-1 to TRBJ1-2, with TRBD1 identical over 9 bases. The germline V gene encodes CDR1 MGHRA and CDR2 YSYEKL. V lost 0 bases to trimming and J lost 4 bases; unmatched junction nucleotides: 12. The CDR3 has 18 residues. The CDR3 sequence: CASSQEPVEGDRAYGYTF. DNA of the CDR3: TGCGCCAGCAGCCAAGAACCAGTGGAGGGGGACAGGGCCTATGGCTACACCTTC.

In its sample, this clonotype was seen many times. The chain links TRBV5-1 to TRBJ2-3; 7 bases align to TRBD2. There are 15 residues in the CDR3. The junction had 11 bases not matched to a gene; V was cut back by 5 bases and J by 5 bases. CDR1 is SGHRS, CDR2 YFSETQ, per germline. As DNA, the CDR3 is TGCGCCAGCAGGCGTGCGGCGGGAGTTGGAGATACGCAGTATTTT. Its protein is CASRRAAGVGDTQYF.

The genes are TRBV5-1 and TRBJ2-5; 12 bases map to TRBD2. Germline CDR1 is SGHRS and CDR2 is YFSETQ. This CDR3 is built from 14 residues. V lost 4 bases and J lost 4; bases outside the gene matches: 2. CDR3 bases: TGCGCCAGCAGCCAGACTAGCGGGAGAGAGACCCAGTACTTC. Amino acids: CASSQTSGRETQYF.

In its sample, this clonotype was seen a few times. The chain combines TRBV5-1 with TRBJ2-1; 9 positions agree with TRBD2. With 4 bases clipped from V and 10 bases from J, the junction kept 6 bases outside the gene matches. There are 13 residues in the CDR3. Germline V gives CDR1 SGHRS, CDR2 YFSETQ. The CDR3 loop reads CASSLPTSGEQFF. CDR3 in DNA: TGCGCCAGCAGCCTACCGACTAGCGGCGAGCAGTTCTTC. The whole variable domain, remainder taken from reference TRBV5-1 and TRBJ2-1, is KAGVTQTPRYLIKTRGQQVTLSCSPISGHRSVSWYQQTPGQGLQFLFEYFSETQRNKGNFPGRFSGRQFSNSRSEMNVSTLELGDSALYLCASSLPTSGEQFFGPGTRLTVL.

This clonotype has a handful of counts. The CDR3 protein is CASSFSSSGELFF. The CDR3 DNA reads as TGTGCCAGCAGCTTCTCTAGTTCCGGGGAGCTGTTTTTT. The chain joins TRBV7-8 to TRBJ2-2; D remains ambiguous. Trimming removed 3 bases from V and 6 bases from J, with 8 bases in between. This CDR3 is built from 13 residues. In germline, CDR1 is SGHVS, CDR2 FQNEAQ.

This clonotype was picked up a small number of times. The rearrangement joins TRBV2 to TRBJ1-3, with D maybe TRBD1 (5 bases). Trimming took 6 bases from V and 11 from J, leaving 17 bases between them. CDR3 size: 13 residues. Germline CDR1 is SNHLY and CDR2 is FYNNEI. DNA of the CDR3: TGTGCCAGCAGGGTCCGGGACGCCGGTGCCATATATTTT. Its protein is CASRVRDAGAIYF.

There are a few counts of this clonotype. This chain uses TRBV7-9 with TRBJ2-3; 9 nucleotides line up with TRBD1. The V and J ends lost 5 bases and 2 bases, in that order; junction bases with no gene match: 5. Germline values: CDR1 SEHNR, CDR2 FQNEAQ (reference sequence). This CDR3 has 15 amino acids. In DNA, the CDR3 is TGTGCCAGCAGCGGGAGACAGGGGGTCACAGATACGCAGTATTTT. The encoded protein is CASSGRQGVTDTQYF.